The 23 T cell receptor beta chains listed next were all sequenced from one sample in a study of control samples from healthy donors and cancer patients. Repertoires were generated with immunoSEQ multiplex PCR, while TCRdb's copy carries only in-frame clones and drops some. Its clone listing holds about 190,000 clones. Sequenced: blood. Receptors originate from a woman aged 30 to 39 in good health.

J is TRBJ1-1 and V is TRBV2; 7 positions match TRBD1. The CDR3 sequence is 13 residues long. The germline gives CDR1 SNHLY, CDR2 FYNNEI. V dropped 11 bases and J dropped 5; count of bases not matched to a gene: 11. The CDR3 DNA reads TGTGCCCGACGAAATATACAGGGGACTGAAGCTTTCTTT. Protein: CARRNIQGTEAFF.

The chain employs TRBV18 and TRBJ2-7; D is perhaps TRBD2 (6 bases). Per the germline V gene, CDR1 is KGHSH and CDR2 is LQKENI. The CDR3 is 11 amino acids. Between the trimmed V and J ends, which lost 5 bases and 7 bases, there was a span of 9 bases. CDR3 nucleotide sequence: TGTGCCAGCTCATCACGGGGGGAGCAGTACTTC. The encoded protein is CASSSRGEQYF.

The CDR3 nucleotides read TGTGCCAGCTCACCACCATTAAGGACAGGGGTTAATCAGCCCCAGCATTTT. This sequence encodes CASSPPLRTGVNQPQHF. This sequence joins TRBV18 and TRBJ1-5; 9 bases are shared with TRBD1. The germline V gene has CDR1 KGHSH and CDR2 LQKENI. The CDR3 contains 17 residues. Trimming cost V 0 bases and J 4 bases; bases outside gene matches: 7.

The chain is built from TRBV6-5 and TRBJ2-5; 7 bases align to TRBD2. This CDR3 comprises 14 residues. V lost 2 bases and J lost 5; bases outside the gene matches: 5. CDR1 and CDR2 from the germline V gene are MNHEY and SVGAGI. CDR3 region: CASSYGGTTETQYF. The CDR3 DNA is TGTGCCAGCAGTTACGGTGGGACTACGGAGACCCAGTACTTC.

The genes are TRBV28 and TRBJ2-1, with D tentatively TRBD1 or TRBD2 (5 bases each). Trimming took 4 bases from V and 7 from J, leaving 11 bases between them. This CDR3 is 13 amino acids long. Germline CDR1 and CDR2: MDHEN and SYDVKM. The CDR3 nucleotides are TGTGCCAGCAGTTGGGACGGACCGAATGAGCAGTTCTTC. Protein product: CASSWDGPNEQFF.

On this clone itself: Sequence at one end of the junction differs from germline and may be a read error. V and J are TRBV7-7 and TRBJ2-5, with TRBD2 matching over 8 bases. Germline V lookup: CDR1 SSHAT, CDR2 FNYEAQ (reference sequence). The CDR3 loop spans 15 amino acids. The CDR3 coding sequence is TGTGCTAGCAGCCCGGGAAGCGGGGGACAAGAGACCCAGTACTTC. As protein: CASSPGSGGQETQYF. Based on the CDR3 plus reference TRBV7-7 and TRBJ2-5, the full variable domain is GAGVSQSPRYKVTKRGQDVTLRCDPISSHATLYWYQQALGQGPEFLTYFNYEAQPDKSGLPSDRFSAERPEGSISTLTIQRTEQRDSAMYRCASSPGSGGQETQYFGPGTRLLVL.

The chain recombines TRBV11-2 with TRBJ1-4, with 11 bases aligning to TRBD1. The V segment lost 5 bases and the J segment 7 bases; nucleotides outside the gene matches: 18. There are 19 residues in the CDR3. Per germline, CDR1 SGHAT and CDR2 FQNNGV. CDR3 loop: CASSARTGGAVEISEKLFF. As DNA, the CDR3 is TGTGCCAGCAGCGCCCGGACAGGGGGCGCAGTTGAAATTAGTGAAAAACTGTTTTTT.

This chain joins TRBV6-6 and TRBJ1-1; D unclear. Germline-derived CDR1 and CDR2 are MNHNY and SVGAGI (reference sequence). The CDR3 extends over 14 amino acids. With 6 bases removed from V and 0 bases from J, the gap between germline ends came to 11 bases. CDR3 nucleotides: TGTGCCAGCAGGCCCACGGCTTTGAACACTGAAGCTTTCTTT. Translation: CASRPTALNTEAFF.

This chain connects TRBV30 to TRBJ1-2; TRBD1 agrees at 11 bases. This CDR3 contains 16 residues. With 2 bases clipped from V and 7 bases from J, the junction kept 12 bases outside the gene matches. The germline gives CDR1 GTSNPN, CDR2 SVGIG (reference sequence). The CDR3 DNA reads as TGTGCCTGGAGTACATACTGGACAGGGGGCGCGGGTGGCTACACCTTC. Protein sequence: CAWSTYWTGGAGGYTF.

The genes are TRBV2 and TRBJ1-1; no definite D call. In germline, CDR1 is SNHLY, CDR2 FYNNEI. CDR3 length: 16 residues. V dropped 4 bases and J dropped 2 bases, with 17 bases sitting between them. The CDR3 protein is CASSGRASIRNTEAFF. Written as DNA, the CDR3 is TGTGCCAGCAGTGGAAGGGCCTCAATAAGAAACACTGAAGCTTTCTTT.

V and J are TRBV5-1 and TRBJ1-4; D is ambiguous. Trimming removed 0 bases at V and 0 bases at J, with 12 bases between. Germline V CDR1 and CDR2: SGHRS, YFSETQ. CDR3 length: 17 amino acids. This CDR3 is CASSLGLPRATNEKLFF. DNA for the CDR3: TGCGCCAGCAGCTTGGGACTACCTCGGGCAACTAATGAAAAACTGTTTTTT.

V is TRBV3-1 (or the pseudogene TRBV3-2) and J is TRBJ1-3; a possible D gene is TRBD1 (6 bases). Germline lookup yields CDR1 LGHDT and CDR2 YNNKEL (reference sequence). With 6 bases removed from V and 0 bases from J, the gap between germline ends came to 18 bases. The CDR3 extends over 17 amino acids. CDR3 residues: CASSPLALGGSGNTIYF. DNA for the CDR3: TGTGCCAGCAGTCCGTTGGCCCTAGGGGGCTCTGGAAACACCATATATTTT.

The chain has TRBV2 and TRBJ1-3; 7 positions match TRBD1. V shed 7 bases, J shed 2 bases, and the junction held 5 bases outside the gene matches. The germline CDR1 and CDR2 sequences are SNHLY and FYNNEI. The CDR3 is made up of 14 amino acids. This CDR3 reads CASITDRTGNTIYF. DNA of the CDR3: TGTGCCAGCATCACGGACAGGACTGGAAACACCATATATTTT.

This chain joins TRBV28 and TRBJ2-5, with TRBD2 identical over 9 bases. The CDR3 runs to 12 residues. Germline CDR1 MDHEN, CDR2 SYDVKM. Losses at the gene ends were 8 bases for V and 6 bases for J; bases not matched to a gene: 4. In nucleotides, the CDR3 is TGTGCCAGCCGCGGACTAGCGCAGACCCAGTACTTC. As protein: CASRGLAQTQYF.

The J gene is TRBJ1-5, the V gene TRBV6-1; TRBD1 aligns across 11 bases. The CDR3 is 16 amino acids. In germline, CDR1 is MNHNS, CDR2 SASEGT. Trimming cost V 4 bases and J 4 bases; bases outside gene matches: 6. This CDR3 is CASSGGGQGVNQPQHF. CDR3 nucleotides: TGTGCCAGCAGTGGTGGGGGACAGGGGGTTAATCAGCCCCAGCATTTT.

The J gene is TRBJ1-2, the V gene TRBV19, with 7 bases identical to TRBD1. The CDR3 contains 13 residues. The germline gives CDR1 LNHDA, CDR2 SQIVND (reference sequence). The trim removed 5 bases at V and 6 bases at J, leaving 6 bases unmatched. The CDR3 DNA is TGTGCCAGTAGTCCACAGGGGTATGATGGCTACACCTTC. It is translated as CASSPQGYDGYTF.

This chain connects TRBV5-1 to TRBJ1-2; unclear D gene. The CDR3 runs 12 residues. The germline V gene has CDR1 SGHRS and CDR2 YFSETQ. Trimming stripped 4 bases from V and 5 bases from J, with 9 bases between. The CDR3 here is CASSQDVYGYTF. The CDR3 DNA follows: TGCGCCAGCAGCCAGGACGTGTATGGCTACACCTTC.

J is TRBJ2-7 and V is TRBV6-5; D is unresolved. The germline V and J ends were trimmed by 1 base and 6 bases, with 10 bases remaining between them. From germline, CDR1 is MNHEY and CDR2 SVGAGI. The length of the CDR3 is 13 residues. The chain's CDR3 is CASSYFPAAEQYF. Written as DNA, the CDR3 is TGTGCCAGCAGTTACTTCCCAGCTGCCGAGCAGTACTTC.

This chain connects TRBV7-9 to TRBJ1-2; D uncertain. Germline V gives CDR1 SEHNR, CDR2 FQNEAQ (reference sequence). The CDR3 contains 14 residues. V was pared by 7 bases and J by 4 bases, with 16 bases between. The CDR3 region is CASTSKTFFYGYTF. The DNA of the CDR3 is TGTGCCAGCACTTCAAAGACATTCTTCTATGGCTACACCTTC.

The chain employs TRBV24-1 and TRBJ2-7; tentatively, D is TRBD2 (6 bases). Germline assignment: CDR1 KGHDR and CDR2 SFDVKD. The CDR3 runs 14 residues. Trimming stripped 4 bases from V and 2 bases from J, with 11 bases between. The CDR3 region has the DNA TGTGCCACCAGTGAGGCGGGGATCACCTACGAGCAGTACTTC. Translation: CATSEAGITYEQYF.

CDR3 coding DNA: TGTGCCAGCAGCTTTCCACTGTTGGGGACCCAGTACTTC. Its protein is CASSFPLLGTQYF. The chain recombines TRBV7-2 with TRBJ2-5; D uncertain. V lost 3 bases to trimming and J lost 7 bases, with 12 bases between them. Germline CDR1 is SGHTA and CDR2 is FQGNSA. The CDR3 has 13 amino acids.

This chain links TRBV6-5 with TRBJ2-7, with a tentative D call TRBD2 (6 bases). The CDR3 spans 15 residues. Germline V CDR1 and CDR2: MNHEY, SVGAGI. The V and J ends lost 6 bases and 1 base respectively, with 16 bases between them. The CDR3 reads CASRWDSLTSYEQYF. The DNA for the CDR3 is TGTGCCAGCAGGTGGGACTCCCTTACTTCCTACGAGCAGTACTTC.

J is TRBJ1-1 and V is TRBV7-8; perhaps TRBD1 as D (5 bases). With 5 bases removed from V and 10 bases from J, the gap between germline ends came to 14 bases. Germline V gene data show CDR1 as SGHVS and CDR2 as FQNEAQ. This CDR3 has 12 amino acids. The CDR3 coding sequence is TGTGCCAGCAGCCTAGACAGTTACGTAGCTTTCTTT. Amino acid sequence: CASSLDSYVAFF.